A single sample is the source of the 5 T cell receptor beta chains below, sequenced in a study of cytomegalovirus exposure and HLA in healthy donors. Use of 60 Vbeta and 13 Jbeta primers characterized the PCR. Libraries were prepared by immunoSEQ multiplex PCR; TCRdb keeps only in-frame clonotypes and omits some of them. The data hold around 190,000 clones, with about 77% observed a single time. Material: PBMCs. The receptors here all came from a female donor in good health and CMV-seronegative.

Comment on this clone: One junction end disagrees with the germline gene, perhaps due to a read error. This chain connects TRBV5-1 to TRBJ2-6; possible D gene TRBD1, 5 bases. Germline CDR1 SGHRS, CDR2 YFSETQ. The CDR3 has 16 residues. In nucleotides, the CDR3 is TGCGCCAGCAGCCTTAGTCTGAGCTCTGGGGCCGACGTCCTGACTTTC. Translation gives CASSLSLSSGADVLTF.

In its sample, this clone was seen a few times. This chain links TRBV5-1 with TRBJ1-1; D is unresolved. This CDR3 has 14 amino acids. Germline CDR1 is SGHRS and CDR2 is YFSETQ. Trimming took off 0 bases at V and 0 bases at J, with 6 bases between the two ends. CDR3 amino acids: CASSLDGVNTEAFF. DNA of the CDR3: TGCGCCAGCAGCTTGGACGGGGTGAACACTGAAGCTTTCTTT.

V gene TRBV2 combines with J gene TRBJ2-5; D gene ambiguous. Trimming removed 1 base at V and 3 bases at J, with 6 bases between. The CDR3 is made up of 13 amino acids. CDR1 is SNHLY, CDR2 FYNNEI, per germline. The CDR3: CASSEGLEETQYF. The DNA for the CDR3 is TGTGCCAGCAGTGAAGGGCTAGAAGAGACCCAGTACTTC.

This chain connects TRBV19 to TRBJ1-1; D gene ambiguous. Trimming took off 1 base at V and 5 bases at J, with 8 bases between the two ends. Germline-derived CDR1 and CDR2 are LNHDA and SQIVND (reference sequence). CDR3 size: 13 residues. CDR3 bases: TGTGCCAGTAGTATAGGGGCAGGAACTGAAGCTTTCTTT. Residues: CASSIGAGTEAFF.

This clone was found a few times. The chain has TRBV6-6 and TRBJ1-2; maybe TRBD1 (6 bases). Per the germline V gene, CDR1 is MNHNY and CDR2 is SVGAGI (reference sequence). Trimming took off 0 bases at V and 0 bases at J, with 8 bases between the two ends. The CDR3 totals 15 residues. This CDR3 is CASSYSDRANYGYTF. In DNA form, the CDR3 reads TGTGCCAGCAGTTACTCGGACAGAGCTAACTATGGCTACACCTTC.